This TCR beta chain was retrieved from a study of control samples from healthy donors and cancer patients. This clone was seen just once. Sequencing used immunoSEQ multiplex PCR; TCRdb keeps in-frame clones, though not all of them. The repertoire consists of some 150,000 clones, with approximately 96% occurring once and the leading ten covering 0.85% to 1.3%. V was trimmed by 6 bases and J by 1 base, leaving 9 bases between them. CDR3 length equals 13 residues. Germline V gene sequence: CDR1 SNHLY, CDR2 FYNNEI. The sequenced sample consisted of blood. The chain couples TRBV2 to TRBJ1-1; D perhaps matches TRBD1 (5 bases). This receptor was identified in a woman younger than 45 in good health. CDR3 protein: CASRYQGNTEAFF. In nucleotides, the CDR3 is TGTGCCAGCAGGTACCAGGGGAACACTGAAGCTTTCTTT.